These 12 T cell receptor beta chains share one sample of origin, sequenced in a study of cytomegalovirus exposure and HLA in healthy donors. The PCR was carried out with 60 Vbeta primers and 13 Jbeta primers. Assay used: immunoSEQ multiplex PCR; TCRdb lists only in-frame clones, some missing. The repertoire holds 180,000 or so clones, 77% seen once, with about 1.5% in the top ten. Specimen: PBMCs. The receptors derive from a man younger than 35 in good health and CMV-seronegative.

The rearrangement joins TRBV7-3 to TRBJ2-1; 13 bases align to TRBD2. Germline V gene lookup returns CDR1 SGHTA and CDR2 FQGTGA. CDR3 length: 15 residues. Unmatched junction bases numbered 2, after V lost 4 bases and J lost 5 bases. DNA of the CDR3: TGTGCCAGCAGCTCGGGGACTAGCGGGAACAATGAGCAGTTCTTC. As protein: CASSSGTSGNNEQFF.

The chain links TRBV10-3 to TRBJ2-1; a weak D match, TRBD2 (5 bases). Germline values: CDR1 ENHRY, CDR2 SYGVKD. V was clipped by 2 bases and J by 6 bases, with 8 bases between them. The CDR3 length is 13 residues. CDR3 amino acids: CAISEASTNEQFF. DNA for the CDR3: TGTGCCATCAGTGAGGCTAGCACCAATGAGCAGTTCTTC.

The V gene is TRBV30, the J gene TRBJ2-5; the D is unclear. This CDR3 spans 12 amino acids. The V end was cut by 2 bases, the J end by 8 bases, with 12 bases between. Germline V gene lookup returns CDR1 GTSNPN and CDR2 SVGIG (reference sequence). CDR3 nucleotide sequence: TGTGCCTGGAGTCAAGCCTCGGTAACCCAGTACTTC. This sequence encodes CAWSQASVTQYF.

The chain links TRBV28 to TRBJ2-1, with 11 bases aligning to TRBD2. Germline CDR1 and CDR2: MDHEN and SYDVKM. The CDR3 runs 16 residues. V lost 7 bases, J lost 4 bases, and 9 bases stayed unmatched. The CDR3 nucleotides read TGTGCCAGCAATGAGGCTAGCGGGAGGCAGTACAATGAGCAGTTCTTC. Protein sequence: CASNEASGRQYNEQFF.

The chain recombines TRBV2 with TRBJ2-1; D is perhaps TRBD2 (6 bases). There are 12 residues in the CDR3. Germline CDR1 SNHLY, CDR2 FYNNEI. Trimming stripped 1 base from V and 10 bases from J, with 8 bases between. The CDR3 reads CASSEDAGEQFF. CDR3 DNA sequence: TGTGCCAGCAGTGAAGATGCGGGAGAGCAGTTCTTC.

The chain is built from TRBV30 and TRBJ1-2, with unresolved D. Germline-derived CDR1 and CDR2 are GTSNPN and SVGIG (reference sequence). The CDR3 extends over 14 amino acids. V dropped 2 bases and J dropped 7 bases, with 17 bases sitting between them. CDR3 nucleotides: TGTGCCTGGAGTTCCTCCCCCGTGGGAGTTGGCTACACCTTC. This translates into CAWSSSPVGVGYTF.

The CDR3 spells CASSGVAEGRTNYGYTF. Written as DNA, the CDR3 is TGTGCCAGCAGCGGGGTAGCAGAGGGTAGGACGAACTATGGCTACACCTTC. This chain uses TRBV7-8 with TRBJ1-2; unclear D gene. There are 17 residues in the CDR3. The germline V and J ends were trimmed by 5 bases and 2 bases, with 21 bases remaining between them. The germline gives CDR1 SGHVS, CDR2 FQNEAQ.

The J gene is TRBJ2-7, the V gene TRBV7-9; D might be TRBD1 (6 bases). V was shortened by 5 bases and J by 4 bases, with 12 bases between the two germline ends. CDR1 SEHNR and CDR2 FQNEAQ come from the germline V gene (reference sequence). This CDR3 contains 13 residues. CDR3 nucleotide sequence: TGTGCCAGCAGCGTGGGGACACCTTACGAGCAGTACTTC. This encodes CASSVGTPYEQYF.

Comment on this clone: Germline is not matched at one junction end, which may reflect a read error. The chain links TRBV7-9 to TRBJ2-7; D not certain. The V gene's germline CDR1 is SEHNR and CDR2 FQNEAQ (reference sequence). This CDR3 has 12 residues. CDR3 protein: CSSSSGWLEQYF. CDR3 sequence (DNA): TGTTCCAGCAGCTCGGGTTGGCTCGAGCAGTACTTC.

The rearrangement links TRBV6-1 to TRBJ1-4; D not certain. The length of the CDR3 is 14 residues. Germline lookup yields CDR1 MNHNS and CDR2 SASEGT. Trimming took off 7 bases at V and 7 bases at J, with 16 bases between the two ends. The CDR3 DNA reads TGTGCCAGCACCAAACCAAAAAGCGGTGAAAAACTGTTTTTT. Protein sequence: CASTKPKSGEKLFF.

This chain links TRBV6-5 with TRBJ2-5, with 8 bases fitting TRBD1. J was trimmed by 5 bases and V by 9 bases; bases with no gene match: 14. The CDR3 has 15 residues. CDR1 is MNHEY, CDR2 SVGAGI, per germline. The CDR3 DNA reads TGTGCCAGAACATTAACGGACAGGGTCGGGGAGACCCAGTACTTC. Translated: CARTLTDRVGETQYF.

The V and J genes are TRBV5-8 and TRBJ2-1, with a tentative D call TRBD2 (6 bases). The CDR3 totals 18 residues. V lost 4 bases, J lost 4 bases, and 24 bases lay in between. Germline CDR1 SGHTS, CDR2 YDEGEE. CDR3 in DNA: TGTGCCAGCAGCACCGGGACTGCTACCTTTTTGGGATACAATGAGCAGTTCTTC. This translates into CASSTGTATFLGYNEQFF.